Following are 21 T cell receptor beta chains from one sample sequenced in a study of blood T cell repertoires in COVID-19. Sequencing was performed with immunoSEQ multiplex PCR; in TCRdb, only in-frame clones are kept and a portion is missing. The profile shows 200,000 or so clones, 88% of them singletons. Sequences were obtained from PBMCs or T cells enriched from blood (not recorded which). These receptor sequences come from a woman in her twenties or thirties who had been exposed to COVID-19.

The chain uses TRBV9 and TRBJ2-2; the match to TRBD2 covers 14 bases. V shed 2 bases and J 7 bases; nucleotides not matched to a gene: 4. Per germline, CDR1 SGDLS and CDR2 YYNGEE. This CDR3 has 16 residues. The DNA for the CDR3 is TGTGCCAGCAGCGTGGCCGGGACTAGCGGGAGCGGGGAGCTGTTTTTT. It specifies CASSVAGTSGSGELFF.

The table lists this clone with a count of one. J is TRBJ1-2 and V is TRBV6-6, with D tentatively TRBD1 (5 bases). The length of the CDR3 is 15 residues. Looked up from germline, CDR1 is MNHNY and CDR2 is SVGAGI (reference sequence). Between the trimmed V and J ends, which lost 6 bases and 3 bases, there was a span of 17 bases. The CDR3 DNA sequence: TGTGCCAGCAGACCCCTCGGGGGAACAGACTATGGCTACACCTTC. It yields the protein CASRPLGGTDYGYTF.

The rearrangement uses TRBV3-1 (or the pseudogene TRBV3-2) and TRBJ2-7; no definite D call. Germline assignment: CDR1 LGHDT and CDR2 YNNKEL (reference sequence). The CDR3 has 13 residues. Trimming removed 8 bases from V and 0 bases from J, with 11 bases in between. CDR3: CASGPEASYEQYF. The CDR3 DNA follows: TGTGCCAGCGGGCCAGAAGCCTCCTACGAGCAGTACTTC.

The genes are TRBV18 and TRBJ1-3, with 8 bases that match TRBD1. With V trimmed by 3 bases and J by 0 bases, 7 bases remained unmatched. The CDR3 is made up of 17 amino acids. Germline CDR1 and CDR2: KGHSH and LQKENI. The CDR3 sequence: CASSPRTGRLSGNTIYF. In DNA form, the CDR3 reads TGTGCCAGCTCACCCCGGACAGGGAGACTCTCTGGAAACACCATATATTTT.

This chain links TRBV14 with TRBJ2-2; no reliable D call. The CDR3 loop spans 13 amino acids. Trimming took off 1 base at V and 5 bases at J, with 5 bases between the two ends. Germline values: CDR1 SGHDN, CDR2 FVKESK. The CDR3 nucleotides read TGTGCCAGCAGCCAAGGACTTACCGGGGAGCTGTTTTTT. It yields the protein CASSQGLTGELFF.

The V and J genes are TRBV6-5 and TRBJ2-7; D is unclear. Trimming cost V 2 bases and J 4 bases, with 9 bases left between them. The CDR3 runs 13 residues. Germline lookup yields CDR1 MNHEY and CDR2 SVGAGI. CDR3 DNA sequence: TGTGCCAGCAGTTACGTGGCTGGTTACGAGCAGTACTTC. Its protein is CASSYVAGYEQYF.

V and J are TRBV29-1 and TRBJ2-4; 8 bases are a match to TRBD2. V shed 6 bases and J 1 base; nucleotides not matched to a gene: 8. CDR3 length equals 15 residues. Per the germline V gene, CDR1 is SQVTM and CDR2 is ANQGSEA. The CDR3 loop reads CSVLGRGRAKNIQYF. DNA of the CDR3: TGCAGCGTCCTAGGACGCGGGAGGGCCAAAAACATTCAGTACTTC.

The V gene is TRBV6-5, the J gene TRBJ1-1; perhaps TRBD1 as D (5 bases). Trimming removed 6 bases at V and 1 base at J, with 15 bases between. This CDR3 has 15 amino acids. CDR1 is MNHEY and CDR2 is SVGAGI in the germline V gene. CDR3 residues: CASRKATVTNTEAFF. DNA for the CDR3: TGTGCCAGCAGGAAAGCGACAGTGACGAACACTGAAGCTTTCTTT.

The rearrangement uses TRBV27 and TRBJ2-7; TRBD2 agrees at 8 bases. CDR3 size: 15 residues. The germline gives CDR1 MNHEY, CDR2 SMNVEV (reference sequence). V shed 2 bases, J shed 5 bases, and the junction held 8 bases outside the gene matches. The CDR3: CASSLEAGVVHEQYF. The CDR3 DNA reads TGTGCCAGCAGTTTAGAAGCGGGAGTGGTCCACGAGCAGTACTTC.

This clone showed up just once. The V gene is TRBV6-4, the J gene TRBJ1-1; a possible D gene is TRBD1 (5 bases). The V gene lost 0 bases and the J gene lost 4 bases, with 21 bases spanning the gap. CDR1 and CDR2 (germline): MRHNA, SNTAGT. The CDR3 has 18 residues. CDR3 in amino acids: CASSDSSVAGDGFTEAFF. CDR3 DNA sequence: TGTGCCAGCAGTGACTCGAGCGTTGCGGGGGATGGTTTCACTGAAGCTTTCTTT.

About this clone: The same CDR3 also results from other DNA sequences found in this sample. The CDR3 region has the DNA TGTGCCAGCAGTTCGACCAGCGGCAGCACAGATACGCAGTATTTT. Protein: CASSSTSGSTDTQYF. This chain uses TRBV6-5 with TRBJ2-3, with D tentatively TRBD2 (5 bases). The V and J ends lost 4 bases and 0 bases respectively, with 11 bases between them. CDR3 length: 15 residues. From germline, CDR1 is MNHEY and CDR2 SVGAGI.

Concerning this clone: The sample holds other DNA sequences that translate to the same CDR3. This chain connects TRBV6-5 to TRBJ1-4; 8 nucleotides agree with TRBD1. CDR3 length: 15 amino acids. The trim removed 0 bases at V and 8 bases at J, leaving 5 bases unmatched. CDR1 is MNHEY and CDR2 is SVGAGI in the germline V gene. CDR3 loop: CASSYSGQGAEKLFF. The CDR3 DNA reads as TGTGCCAGCAGTTACTCAGGACAGGGAGCGGAAAAACTGTTTTTT.

This sequence joins TRBV7-9 and TRBJ1-4; maybe TRBD1 (6 bases). This CDR3 spans 14 amino acids. With 3 bases removed from V and 5 bases from J, the gap between germline ends came to 10 bases. CDR1 and CDR2 (germline): SEHNR, FQNEAQ (reference sequence). The CDR3 reads CASSLGTRNEKLFF. CDR3 nucleotides: TGTGCCAGCAGCTTGGGGACACGGAATGAAAAACTGTTTTTT. Variable domain in full (rest from reference TRBV7-9 and TRBJ1-4): DTGVSQNPRHKITKRGQNVTFRCDPISEHNRLYWYRQTLGQGPEFLTYFQNEAQLEKSRLLSDRFSAERPKGSFSTLEIQRTEQGDSAMYLCASSLGTRNEKLFFGSGTQLSVL.

The CDR3 spells CASSPGLAGTNYNEQFF. The CDR3 DNA reads TGTGCCAGCAGCCCCGGACTAGCGGGAACCAACTACAATGAGCAGTTCTTC. The gene calls are TRBV7-2 and TRBJ2-1, with 12 bases identical to TRBD2. The V gene end was trimmed by 5 bases and the J gene end by 3 bases; junction bases not matched to a gene: 8. CDR1 is SGHTA and CDR2 is FQGNSA in the germline V gene. The CDR3 runs 17 residues.

The chain uses TRBV3-1 (or the pseudogene TRBV3-2) and TRBJ2-2; weak D call: TRBD2 (5 bases). The CDR3 consists of 14 residues. The germline V and J ends were trimmed by 2 bases and 4 bases, with 8 bases remaining between them. Germline CDR1 reads LGHDT; CDR2 reads YNNKEL (reference sequence). The chain's CDR3 is CASSQLASTGELFF. In nucleotides, the CDR3 is TGTGCCAGCAGCCAACTAGCTTCCACCGGGGAGCTGTTTTTT.

The chain combines TRBV4-1 with TRBJ2-5, with a tentative D call TRBD1 (6 bases). Trimming left V 4 bases short and J 2 bases short, with 20 bases between. The CDR3 has 17 residues. Germline V CDR1 and CDR2: MGHRA, YSYEKL. The CDR3 nucleotides are TGCGCCAGCAGCCGACAAATGGGATGGGGGCGGCAAGAGACCCAGTACTTC. As protein: CASSRQMGWGRQETQYF.

The V call is TRBV6-1, the J call TRBJ1-6; D ambiguous. With 1 base removed from V and 9 bases from J, the gap between germline ends came to 7 bases. This CDR3 has 13 amino acids. Germline values: CDR1 MNHNS, CDR2 SASEGT. The DNA of the CDR3 is TGTGCCAGCAGTGAAGAACAGACTTCACCCCTCCACTTT. Encoded protein: CASSEEQTSPLHF.

V is TRBV25-1 and J is TRBJ2-1; 7 nucleotides agree with TRBD2. J lost 3 bases, V lost 2 bases, and 10 bases had no gene match. CDR3 size: 17 residues. CDR1 MGHDK and CDR2 SYGVNS come from the germline V gene. In DNA form, the CDR3 reads TGTGCCAGCAGTGAAAGCCTACTAGCGAGCCGCTACAATGAGCAGTTCTTC. This sequence encodes CASSESLLASRYNEQFF. Supplemented by reference TRBV25-1 and TRBJ2-1, the full variable domain reads EADIYQTPRYLVIGTGKKITLECSQTMGHDKMYWYQQDPGMELHLIHYSYGVNSTEKGDLSSESTVSRIRTEHFPLTLESARPSHTSQYLCASSESLLASRYNEQFFGPGTRLTVL.

This clone was seen repeatedly, ten times or more. This chain connects TRBV9 to TRBJ2-1; TRBD1 aligns across 10 bases. Germline V gene sequence: CDR1 SGDLS, CDR2 YYNGEE. V lost 0 bases to trimming and J lost 4 bases; unmatched junction nucleotides: 4. The CDR3 sequence is 16 residues long. The CDR3 reads CASSVVGTGVYNEQFF. The CDR3 DNA follows: TGTGCCAGCAGCGTAGTTGGGACAGGGGTTTACAATGAGCAGTTCTTC.

The J gene is TRBJ2-1, the V gene TRBV11-3; 7 bases are a match to TRBD2. Unmatched junction bases numbered 14, after V lost 5 bases and J lost 10 bases. This CDR3 comprises 15 residues. Looked up from germline, CDR1 is SGHNT and CDR2 is YENEEA. The CDR3 DNA follows: TGTGCCAGCAGCCTTTCCTTCGGATCCGGGAGGGAGCAGTTCTTC. Protein: CASSLSFGSGREQFF.

This chain joins TRBV9 and TRBJ1-2; D not resolved. The V end was cut by 6 bases, the J end by 11 bases, with 23 bases between. The CDR3 has 14 amino acids. CDR1 is SGDLS and CDR2 is YYNGEE in the germline V gene. The CDR3 DNA follows: TGTGCCAGCACCTTGCGGGCGTTTCCCGCGGGTTACACCTTC. Protein product: CASTLRAFPAGYTF.